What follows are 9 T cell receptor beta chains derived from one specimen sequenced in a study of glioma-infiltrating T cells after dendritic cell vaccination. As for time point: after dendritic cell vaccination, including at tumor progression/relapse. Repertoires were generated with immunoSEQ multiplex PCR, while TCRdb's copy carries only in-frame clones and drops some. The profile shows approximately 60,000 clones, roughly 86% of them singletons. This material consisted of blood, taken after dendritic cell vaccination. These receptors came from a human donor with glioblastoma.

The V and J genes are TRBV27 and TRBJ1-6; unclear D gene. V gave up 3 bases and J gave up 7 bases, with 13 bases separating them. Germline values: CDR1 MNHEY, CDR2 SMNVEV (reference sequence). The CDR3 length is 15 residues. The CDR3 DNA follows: TGTGCCAGCAGTTTTCTTCTGGGCGGGAATTCACCCCTCCACTTT. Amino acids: CASSFLLGGNSPLHF.

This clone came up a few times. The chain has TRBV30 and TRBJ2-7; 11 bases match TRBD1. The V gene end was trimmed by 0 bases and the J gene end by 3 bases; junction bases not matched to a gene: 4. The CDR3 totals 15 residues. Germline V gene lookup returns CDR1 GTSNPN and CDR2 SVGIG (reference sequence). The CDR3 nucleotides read TGTGCCTGGAGTGTAAGGGGACAGGGGGACTACGAGCAGTACTTC. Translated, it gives CAWSVRGQGDYEQYF.

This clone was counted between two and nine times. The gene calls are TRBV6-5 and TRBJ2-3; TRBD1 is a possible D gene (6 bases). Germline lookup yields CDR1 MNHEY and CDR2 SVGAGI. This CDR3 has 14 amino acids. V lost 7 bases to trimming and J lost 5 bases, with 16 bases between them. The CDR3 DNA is TGTGCCAGCACCGAGGGCAGGGGTGGAGATACGCAGTATTTT. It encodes CASTEGRGGDTQYF.

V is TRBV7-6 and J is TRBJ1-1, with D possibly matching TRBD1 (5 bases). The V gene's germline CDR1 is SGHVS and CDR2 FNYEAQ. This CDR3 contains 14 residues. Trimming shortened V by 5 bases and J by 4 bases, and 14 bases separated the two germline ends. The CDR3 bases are TGTGCCAGCAGCCCTCAGGGTACGGGCACTGAAGCTTTCTTT. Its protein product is CASSPQGTGTEAFF.

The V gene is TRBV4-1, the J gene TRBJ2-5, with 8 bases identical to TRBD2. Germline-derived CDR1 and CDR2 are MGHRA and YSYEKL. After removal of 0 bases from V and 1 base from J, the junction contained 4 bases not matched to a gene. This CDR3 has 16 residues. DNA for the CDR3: TGCGCCAGCAGCCAAGAAGTAGCGGGGCTCCAAGAGACCCAGTACTTC. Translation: CASSQEVAGLQETQYF.

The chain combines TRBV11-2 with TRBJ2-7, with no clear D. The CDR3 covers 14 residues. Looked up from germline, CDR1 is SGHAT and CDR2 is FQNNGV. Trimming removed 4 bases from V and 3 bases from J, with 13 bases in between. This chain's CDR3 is CASSSYRASYEQYF. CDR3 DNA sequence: TGTGCCAGCAGCTCCTATCGTGCTAGCTACGAGCAGTACTTC.

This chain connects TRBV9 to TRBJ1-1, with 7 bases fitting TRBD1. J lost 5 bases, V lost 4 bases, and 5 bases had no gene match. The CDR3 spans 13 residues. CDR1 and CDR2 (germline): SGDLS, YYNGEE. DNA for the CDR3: TGTGCCAGCAGCCCAGGGGGTGGAACTGAAGCTTTCTTT. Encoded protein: CASSPGGGTEAFF.

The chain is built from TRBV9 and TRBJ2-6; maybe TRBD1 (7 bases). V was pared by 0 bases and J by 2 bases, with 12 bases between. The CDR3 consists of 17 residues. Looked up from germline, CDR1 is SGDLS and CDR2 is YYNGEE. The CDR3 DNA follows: TGTGCCAGCAGCGTAGAGGCAGGGGGGACTGGGGCCAACGTCCTGACTTTC. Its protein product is CASSVEAGGTGANVLTF.

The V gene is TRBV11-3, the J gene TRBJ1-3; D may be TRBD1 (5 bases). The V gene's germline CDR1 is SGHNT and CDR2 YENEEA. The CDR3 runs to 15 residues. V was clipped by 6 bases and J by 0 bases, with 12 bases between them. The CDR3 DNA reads TGTGCCAGCAGATTGCAGGGAAGCTCTGGAAACACCATATATTTT. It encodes CASRLQGSSGNTIYF.